The 11 T cell receptor beta chains below all came from one sample that was sequenced in a study of T cells in Graves' hyperthyroidism and ophthalmopathy. Amplified regions were TCR beta CDR3 sequences from RNA transcripts. During a first-round RT-PCR of the TCR CDR3, the HTBI primer set was used. TCRdb re-called the multiplex PCR reads with MiXCR, one entry per CDR3 protein. Of approximately 510,000 distinct CDR3 sequences detected, less than 25% appear once; the ten largest clones hold 26%. Sequencing input: blood. Receptor source: a man between 18 and 35 years old with Graves' hyperthyroidism.

The J gene is TRBJ1-1, the V gene TRBV29-1; possible D gene TRBD1, 6 bases. The CDR3 covers 13 residues. The V end lost 4 bases, the J end lost 0 bases, and 9 bases lay between the germline ends. Germline loops: CDR1 SQVTM, CDR2 ANQGSEA. CDR3 DNA sequence: TGCAGCGTTGTCGCAGGGGTGAACACTGAAGCTTTCTTT. As protein: CSVVAGVNTEAFF.

This clonotype was seen ten or more times. The chain joins TRBV28 to TRBJ1-1; D unclear. Between the trimmed V and J ends, which lost 4 bases and 9 bases, there was a span of 6 bases. The length of the CDR3 is 10 residues. CDR1 is MDHEN and CDR2 is SYDVKM in the germline V gene. The CDR3 loop reads CASSSSKAFF. For the CDR3, the DNA is TGTGCCAGCAGTTCCTCGAAAGCTTTCTTT.

This clonotype was picked up many times. V and J are TRBV24-1 and TRBJ1-5; D is unresolved. Germline V gene lookup returns CDR1 KGHDR and CDR2 SFDVKD. The CDR3 has 11 amino acids. Between the trimmed V and J ends, which lost 9 bases and 7 bases, there was a span of 9 bases. The DNA of the CDR3 is TGTGCCACCGGCGAAATCCAGCCCCAGCATTTT. Protein product: CATGEIQPQHF.

This clonotype was seen repeatedly, ten times or more. V and J are TRBV19 and TRBJ1-1, with D perhaps matching TRBD1 (5 bases). The V gene's germline CDR1 is LNHDA and CDR2 SQIVND (reference sequence). V was shortened by 7 bases and J by 7 bases, with 13 bases between the two germline ends. This CDR3 is 12 amino acids long. CDR3 sequence: CASKGRVGEAFF. CDR3 DNA sequence: TGTGCCAGTAAAGGCAGGGTCGGTGAAGCTTTCTTT.

The gene calls are TRBV6-1 and TRBJ2-4; 7 positions match TRBD1. V lost 7 bases and J lost 8; bases outside the gene matches: 8. Looked up from germline, CDR1 is MNHNS and CDR2 is SASEGT. The CDR3 sequence is 13 residues long. The CDR3: CASTGQAEYIQYF. In DNA form, the CDR3 reads TGTGCCAGCACCGGACAGGCGGAGTACATTCAGTACTTC.

This clonotype was detected many times. The rearrangement links TRBV28 to TRBJ2-2; TRBD2 is a possible D gene (6 bases). The CDR3 runs 15 residues. Trimming pared 2 bases from V and 1 base from J, leaving 8 bases between. In germline, CDR1 is MDHEN, CDR2 SYDVKM. The DNA of the CDR3 is TGTGCCAGCAGTTTAGCGGGGATGAACACCGGGGAGCTGTTTTTT. Amino acids: CASSLAGMNTGELFF.

This clonotype was observed at least ten times. The gene calls are TRBV28 and TRBJ2-7, with D possibly being TRBD2 (6 bases). Germline CDR1 MDHEN, CDR2 SYDVKM. Trimming took off 3 bases at V and 6 bases at J, with 21 bases between the two ends. The CDR3 runs 16 residues. CDR3 in amino acids: CASSFRDWVGAAEQYF. The CDR3 region has the DNA TGTGCCAGCAGTTTCCGGGACTGGGTTGGGGCAGCCGAGCAGTACTTC. Full variable domain (missing parts from reference TRBV28 and TRBJ2-7): DVKVTQSSRYLVKRTGEKVFLECVQDMDHENMFWYRQDPGLGLRLIYFSYDVKMKEKGDIPEGYSVSREKKERFSLILESASTNQTSMYLCASSFRDWVGAAEQYFGPGTRLTVT.

This clonotype was observed at least ten times. V and J are TRBV7-2 and TRBJ2-5, with unresolved D. This CDR3 has 14 amino acids. Germline values: CDR1 SGHTA, CDR2 FQGNSA. V shed 1 base and J shed 5 bases, with 11 bases lying between them. The CDR3, as DNA: TGTGCCAGCAGCTTAGACTTGGGTGCGGAGACCCAGTACTTC. It encodes CASSLDLGAETQYF. The whole variable domain, remainder taken from reference TRBV7-2 and TRBJ2-5, is GAGVSQSPSNKVTEKGKDVELRCDPISGHTALYWYRQSLGQGLEFLIYFQGNSAPDKSGLPSDRFSAERTGGSVSTLTIQRTQQEDSAVYLCASSLDLGAETQYFGPGTRLLVL.

This clonotype was found many times. The chain uses TRBV6-1 and TRBJ1-1; D perhaps matches TRBD1 (5 bases). The CDR3 extends over 14 amino acids. V was trimmed by 5 bases and J by 4 bases, leaving 14 bases between them. The germline gives CDR1 MNHNS, CDR2 SASEGT. CDR3 nucleotides: TGTGCCAGCAGTCCCCTGGCAGGGCTCACTGAAGCTTTCTTT. Translated: CASSPLAGLTEAFF.

About this clonotype: This may stem from a read error, because a much larger clone lies one nucleotide away. The genes are TRBV2 and TRBJ1-5; TRBD1 aligns across 7 bases. Germline V lookup: CDR1 SNHLY, CDR2 FYNNEI. The V segment lost 7 bases and the J segment 2 bases; nucleotides outside the gene matches: 8. There are 15 residues in the CDR3. The CDR3 DNA is TGTGCCAGCACTCGGGGACAGTCCGGCAATCAGCCCCAGCATTTT. This encodes CASTRGQSGNQPQHF.

On this clonotype itself: With a much larger clone just one base away, this may be a read error. Because it lacks the conserved phenylalanine or tryptophan at the end, this CDR3 is likely a read error. The chain joins TRBV19 to TRBJ1-5, with 8 nucleotides matching TRBD1. The CDR3 runs to 15 residues. Germline V lookup: CDR1 LNHDA, CDR2 SQIVND (reference sequence). V trimming: 3 bases; J trimming: 7 bases; junction bases outside the gene matches: 8. Here the CDR3 DNA reads TGTGCCAGTAGTATGGGGCAGGGGGCGATCCAGCCCCAGCATTTG. Translating gives CASSMGQGAIQPQHL.